This T cell receptor beta chain was recovered during a study of blood T cells in healthy people across ages. Sample-barcoded 5' priming and a J-beta primer mix drove a second PCR of roughly 6 to 12 cycles. TCRdb processed the 5' RACE reads anew with MiXCR; each CDR3 protein has one entry. In the table there are over 1,200,000 distinct CDR3 sequences, approximately 60% of which are singletons. As to this clonotype: Its antigen is not identified.

Per sample, no less than 6 micrograms of total RNA were extracted. V lost 0 bases to trimming and J lost 15 bases, with 15 bases between them. Germline CDR1 is LGHNA and CDR2 is YNFKEQ. The CDR3 loop spans 13 amino acids. Study findings and constraints: Naive and antigen-experienced cells could not be conclusively compared, given unsorted PBMCs. It was found that TCR beta diversity correlated strongly with the percentage of naive T cells.

Sequencing used blood. This clonotype originated in a man younger than 30 in good health. The chain recombines TRBV4-2 with TRBJ2-1, with a weak D call TRBD2 (6 bases). This CDR3 reads CASSQDSREKAFF. CDR3 DNA sequence: TGTGCCAGCAGCCAAGACTCGCGGGAAAAGGCGTTCTTC.